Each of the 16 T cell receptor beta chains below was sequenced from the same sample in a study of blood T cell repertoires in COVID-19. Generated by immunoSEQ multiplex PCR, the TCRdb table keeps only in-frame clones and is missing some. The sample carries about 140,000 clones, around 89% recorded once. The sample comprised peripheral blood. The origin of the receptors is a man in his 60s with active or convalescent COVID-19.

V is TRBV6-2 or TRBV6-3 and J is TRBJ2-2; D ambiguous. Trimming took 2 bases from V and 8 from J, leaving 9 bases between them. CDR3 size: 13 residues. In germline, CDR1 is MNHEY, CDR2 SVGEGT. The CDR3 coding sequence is TGTGCCAGCAGTTACGAGGCAGCAGGGGAGCTGTTTTTT. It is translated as CASSYEAAGELFF.

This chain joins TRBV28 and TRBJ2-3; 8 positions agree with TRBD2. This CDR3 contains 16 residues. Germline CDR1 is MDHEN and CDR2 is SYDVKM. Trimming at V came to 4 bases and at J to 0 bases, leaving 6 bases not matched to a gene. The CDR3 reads CASSSPVAGSTDTQYF. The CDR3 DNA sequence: TGTGCCAGCAGTTCCCCGGTAGCGGGAAGCACAGATACGCAGTATTTT.

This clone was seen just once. DNA for the CDR3: TGCGTTGTGGGGACAGGGAAAGGTGATGAGCAGTTCTTC. This codes for CVVGTGKGDEQFF. The chain recombines TRBV29-1 with TRBJ2-1, with 9 bases lining up with TRBD1. Per germline, CDR1 SQVTM and CDR2 ANQGSEA. This CDR3 region has 13 residues.

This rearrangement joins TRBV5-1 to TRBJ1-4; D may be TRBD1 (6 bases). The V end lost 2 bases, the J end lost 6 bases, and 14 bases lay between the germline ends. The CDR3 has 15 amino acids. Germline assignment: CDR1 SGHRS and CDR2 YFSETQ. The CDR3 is CASSLQGTADEKLFF. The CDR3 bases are TGCGCCAGCAGCTTACAGGGAACGGCGGATGAAAAACTGTTTTTT. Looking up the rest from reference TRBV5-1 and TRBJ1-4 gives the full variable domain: KAGVTQTPRYLIKTRGQQVTLSCSPISGHRSVSWYQQTPGQGLQFLFEYFSETQRNKGNFPGRFSGRQFSNSRSEMNVSTLELGDSALYLCASSLQGTADEKLFFGSGTQLSVL.

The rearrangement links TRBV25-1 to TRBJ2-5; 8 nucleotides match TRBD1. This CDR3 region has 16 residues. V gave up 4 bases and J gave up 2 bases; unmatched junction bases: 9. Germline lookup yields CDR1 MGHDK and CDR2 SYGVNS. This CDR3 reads CASSVGQGVGQETQYF. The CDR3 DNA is TGTGCCAGCAGTGTTGGACAGGGCGTGGGGCAAGAGACCCAGTACTTC.

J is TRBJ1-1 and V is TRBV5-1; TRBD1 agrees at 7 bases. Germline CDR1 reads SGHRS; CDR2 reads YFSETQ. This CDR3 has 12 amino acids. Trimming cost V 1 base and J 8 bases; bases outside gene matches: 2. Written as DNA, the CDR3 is TGCGCCAGCAGCTTGCTGGACAGGGAAGCTTTCTTT. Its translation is CASSLLDREAFF.

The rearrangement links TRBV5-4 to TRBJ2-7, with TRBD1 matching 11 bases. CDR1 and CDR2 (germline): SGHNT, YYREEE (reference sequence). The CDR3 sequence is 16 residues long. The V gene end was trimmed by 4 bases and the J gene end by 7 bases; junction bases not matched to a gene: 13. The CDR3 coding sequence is TGTGCCAGCAGCACCCTCGGACAGGGGGCTCGGTTAGAGCAGTACTTC. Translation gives CASSTLGQGARLEQYF. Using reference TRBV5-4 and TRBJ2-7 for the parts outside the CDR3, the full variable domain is ETGVTQSPTHLIKTRGQQVTLRCSSQSGHNTVSWYQQALGQGPQFIFQYYREEENGRGNFPPRFSGLQFPNYSSELNVNALELDDSALYLCASSTLGQGARLEQYFGPGTRLTVT.

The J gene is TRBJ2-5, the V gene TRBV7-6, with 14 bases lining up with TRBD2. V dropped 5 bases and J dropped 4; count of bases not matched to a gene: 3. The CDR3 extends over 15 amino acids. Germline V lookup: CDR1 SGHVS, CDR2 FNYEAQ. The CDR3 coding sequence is TGTGCCAGCAGCATCGGGACTAGCGGGGGAGAGACCCAGTACTTC. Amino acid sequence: CASSIGTSGGETQYF.

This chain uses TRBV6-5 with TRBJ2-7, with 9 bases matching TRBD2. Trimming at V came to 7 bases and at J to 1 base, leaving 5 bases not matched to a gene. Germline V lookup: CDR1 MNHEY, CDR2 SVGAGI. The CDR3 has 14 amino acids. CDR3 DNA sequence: TGTGCCAGCATGGCGAGCGGGAGGTCCTACGAGCAGTACTTC. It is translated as CASMASGRSYEQYF.

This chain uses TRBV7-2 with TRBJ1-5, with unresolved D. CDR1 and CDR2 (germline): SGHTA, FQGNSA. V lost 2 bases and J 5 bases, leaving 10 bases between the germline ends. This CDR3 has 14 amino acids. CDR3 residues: CASSLWERDQPQHF. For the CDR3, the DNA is TGTGCCAGCAGCTTATGGGAGAGGGATCAGCCCCAGCATTTT.

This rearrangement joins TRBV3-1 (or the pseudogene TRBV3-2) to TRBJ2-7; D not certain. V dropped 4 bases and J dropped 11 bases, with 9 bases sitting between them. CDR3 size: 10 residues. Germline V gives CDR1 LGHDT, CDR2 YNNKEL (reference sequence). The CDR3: CASSRKRKYF. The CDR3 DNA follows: TGTGCCAGCAGCCGAAAGAGGAAGTACTTC.

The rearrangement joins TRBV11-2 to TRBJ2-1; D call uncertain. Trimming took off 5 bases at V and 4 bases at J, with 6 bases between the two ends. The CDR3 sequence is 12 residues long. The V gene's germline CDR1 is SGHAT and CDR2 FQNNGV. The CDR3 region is CASSPRYNEQFF. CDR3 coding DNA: TGTGCCAGCAGCCCCCGTTACAATGAGCAGTTCTTC.

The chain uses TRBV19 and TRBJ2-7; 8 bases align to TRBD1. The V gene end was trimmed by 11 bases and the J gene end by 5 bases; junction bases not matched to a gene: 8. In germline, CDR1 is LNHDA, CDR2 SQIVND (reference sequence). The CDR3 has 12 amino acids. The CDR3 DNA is TGTGCCGGAGGACAGGGACTCCACGAGCAGTACTTC. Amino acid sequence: CAGGQGLHEQYF. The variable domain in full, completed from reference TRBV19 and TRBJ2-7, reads DGGITQSPKYLFRKEGQNVTLSCEQNLNHDAMYWYRQDPGQGLRLIYYSQIVNDFQKGDIAEGYSVSREKKESFPLTVTSAQKNPTAFYLCAGGQGLHEQYFGPGTRLTVT.

The CDR3 protein is CASSGDRSYNEQFF. The CDR3 DNA reads TGTGCCAGCAGTGGGGACAGGTCATACAATGAGCAGTTCTTC. The chain joins TRBV2 to TRBJ2-1; 8 bases are shared with TRBD1. This CDR3 has 14 amino acids. Per the germline V gene, CDR1 is SNHLY and CDR2 is FYNNEI. The V gene end was trimmed by 4 bases and the J gene end by 4 bases; junction bases not matched to a gene: 3.

This CDR3 is CASSQTSAGEQYF. In DNA, the CDR3 is TGTGCCAGCAGCCAGACTAGCGCGGGTGAGCAGTACTTC. This chain joins TRBV3-1 (or the pseudogene TRBV3-2) and TRBJ2-7, with TRBD2 matching 8 bases. Unmatched junction bases numbered 5, after V lost 3 bases and J lost 7 bases. Looked up from germline, CDR1 is LGHDT and CDR2 is YNNKEL (reference sequence). The CDR3 contains 13 residues.

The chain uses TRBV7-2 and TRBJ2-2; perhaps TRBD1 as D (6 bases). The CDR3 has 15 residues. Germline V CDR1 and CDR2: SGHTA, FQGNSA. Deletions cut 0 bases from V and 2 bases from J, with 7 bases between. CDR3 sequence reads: CASSLAQGNTGELFF. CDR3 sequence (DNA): TGTGCCAGCAGCTTAGCACAGGGTAACACCGGGGAGCTGTTTTTT.